Only one count was recorded for the clone carrying this T cell receptor beta chain. Antigen: not known. These data come from a study of PD-1 blockade in classical Hodgkin lymphoma. Overall study findings and caveats: By C4D1, diversity of CD4+ TCRs had risen significantly, whereas that of CD8+ TCRs had not. Complete responders showed a baseline diversity that resembled the diversity of newly diagnosed patients. It was reported that newly diagnosed patients had less baseline TCR diversity than healthy donors.

The method was immunoSEQ multiplex PCR; TCRdb's version includes in-frame clones alone and lacks a portion of them. The top ten hold around 8% of the sample, which has tens of thousands of clones, about 82% seen once. CDR1 is LNHDA, CDR2 SQIVND, per germline (reference sequence). The CDR3 is made up of 14 amino acids. With 5 bases clipped from V and 1 base from J, the junction kept 3 bases outside the gene matches. Every one of the patients relapsed after autologous stem cell transplantation (brentuximab vedotin exposure was variable). The chain couples TRBV19 to TRBJ1-1; TRBD1 matches at 8 bases. This receptor was identified in a human donor with classical Hodgkin lymphoma. This specimen was peripheral blood mononuclear cells (PBMCs), taken before the second cycle of nivolumab. In DNA, the CDR3 is TGTGCCAGTAGTTTGGGACAGGCGAACACTGAAGCTTTCTTT. Translation: CASSLGQANTEAFF.